These T cell receptor beta chains were read from a single sample in a study of T cell repertoires in cytomegalovirus infection. TCRdb passed the reads through MiXCR, listing each CDR3 protein once. The sample shows about a million distinct CDR3 sequences, approximately 30% of them seen only once. Their antigens are not known. The sequences come from cultured CD8+ T cells from PBMCs, collected from culture after CMV antigen stimulation. These receptors all stem from a human donor in good health (CMV status not recorded). Some clones in this sample may be carry-over from other donors' samples. Each CDR3 is given with its conserved first and last residue. D genes are given only for firm matches. Rows give clone size only sometimes, using once, few, many, or a class for an expanded clone.

few . TRBJ1-5 TRBV7-8 TGTGCCAGCAGCTTAACTCAGGAATACAATCAGCCCCAGCATTTT CASSLTQEYNQPQHF
. . TRBJ2-5 TRBV19 TGTGCCAGTAGTATGGGGGTTTTACAGTACCAAGAGACCCAGTACTTC CASSMGVLQYQETQYF
few . TRBJ2-2 TRBV20-1 TGCAGTGCTCGAGCAAGGGGACCGGCGAACACCGGGGAGCTGTTTTTT CSARARGPANTGELFF
. . TRBJ1-6 TRBV15 TGTGCCACCAGCACCGATCGGGGGCTAAATTCACCCCTCCACTTT CATSTDRGLNSPLHF
. . TRBJ2-2 TRBV6-6 TGTGCCAGCAGTTACTCGAGCTCAGCGAACACCGGGGAGCTGTTTTTT CASSYSSSANTGELFF
. . TRBJ1-3 TRBV9 TGTGCCAGCAGCCCTTGGACCCGCTCTGGAAACACCATATATTTT CASSPWTRSGNTIYF
. . TRBJ2-5 TRBV11-1 TGTGCCAGCAGCCCAGGGGGGAAGACCCAGTACTTC CASSPGGKTQYF
few . TRBJ1-6 TRBV27 TGTGCCAGCAGTTTAGTAGGGGCGTCCTATAATTCACCCCTCCACTTT CASSLVGASYNSPLHF
. TRBD1 TRBJ1-1 TRBV27 TGTGCCAGTACCGGGACAGGGGATAACACTGAAGCTTTCTTT CASTGTGDNTEAFF
once . TRBJ1-3 TRBV7-6 TGTGCCAGCAGCTTAACGGGGACGTTGGACACCATATATTTT CASSLTGTLDTIYF
. . TRBJ1-2 TRBV18 TGTGCCAGCTCACCGGTTTTCGTCAGGGAAACAAGAAATGGCTACACCTTC CASSPVFVRETRNGYTF
few . TRBJ1-5 TRBV19 TGTGCCAGTAGTATCCCGGCCGGGTATAGCAATCAGCCCCAGCATTTT CASSIPAGYSNQPQHF
many TRBD1 TRBJ2-1 TRBV7-2 TGTGCCAGCAGCTTAGATTACAGGGGAGTCAATGAGCAGTTCTTC CASSLDYRGVNEQFF